This passage covers 27 T cell receptor beta chains from one sample sequenced in a study of shared clonotypes between healthy human individuals. Using immunoSEQ multiplex PCR, the repertoire was profiled, and TCRdb retains in-frame clones only, with some absent. The table shows approximately 1.5 million clones, with just under 99% occurring only once. The sample was naive CD4+ T cells sorted from blood. Subset specified: CD45RA+ positively selected. These receptor sequences come from a man aged 30-40 years in good health.

The chain uses TRBV29-1 and TRBJ2-5; D not certain. Germline loops: CDR1 SQVTM, CDR2 ANQGSEA. The V end was cut by 2 bases, the J end by 9 bases, with 7 bases between. The CDR3 is made up of 10 amino acids. CDR3 residues: CSVEIRSQYF. In nucleotides, the CDR3 is TGCAGCGTTGAAATCCGGTCCCAGTACTTC. Combining the CDR3 with reference TRBV29-1 and TRBJ2-5 gives the whole variable domain SAVISQKPSRDICQRGTSLTIQCQVDSQVTMMFWYRQQPGQSLTLIATANQGSEATYESGFVIDKFPISRPNLTFSTLTVSNMSPEDSSIYLCSVEIRSQYFGPGTRLLVL.

The rearrangement links TRBV28 to TRBJ1-5; 7 bases are shared with TRBD1. The CDR3 consists of 14 residues. CDR1 and CDR2 (germline): MDHEN, SYDVKM. V lost 6 bases to trimming and J lost 4 bases; unmatched junction nucleotides: 6. The CDR3 DNA follows: TGTGCCAGCAGGTTACAGGGGTGGAATCAGCCCCAGCATTTT. Protein sequence: CASRLQGWNQPQHF.

This clone has only a few counts. This chain uses TRBV5-1 with TRBJ1-2, with 7 nucleotides matching TRBD1. Looked up from germline, CDR1 is SGHRS and CDR2 is YFSETQ. The junction had 7 bases not matched to a gene; V was cut back by 3 bases and J by 5 bases. The CDR3 covers 14 residues. CDR3 loop: CASSSAGTAYGYTF. The CDR3 region has the DNA TGCGCCAGCAGCTCGGCGGGGACAGCTTATGGCTACACCTTC.

Of note for this clone: An end of the junction does not agree with germline; a read error may underlie this. The genes are TRBV13 and TRBJ2-2, with D uncertain. Germline CDR1 PRHDT, CDR2 FYEKMQ (reference sequence). The CDR3 contains 14 residues. CDR3 amino acids: CASSLGPKTGELFF. DNA of the CDR3: TGTGCCAGCAGCTTAGGCCCGAAGACCGGGGAGCTGTTTTTT. Complete variable domain (other parts from reference TRBV13 and TRBJ2-2): AAGVIQSPRHLIKEKRETATLKCYPIPRHDTVYWYQQGPGQDPQFLISFYEKMQSDKGSIPDRFSAQQFSDYHSELNMSSLELGDSALYFCASSLGPKTGELFFGEGSRLTVL.

J is TRBJ1-5 and V is TRBV28, with a tentative D call TRBD1 (6 bases). CDR1 MDHEN and CDR2 SYDVKM come from the germline V gene. The CDR3 runs to 13 residues. The V end lost 6 bases, the J end lost 4 bases, and 10 bases lay between the germline ends. CDR3 coding DNA: TGTGCCAGCAGACAGACAGGTAATCAGCCCCAGCATTTT. This translates into CASRQTGNQPQHF. Full variable domain (missing parts from reference TRBV28 and TRBJ1-5): DVKVTQSSRYLVKRTGEKVFLECVQDMDHENMFWYRQDPGLGLRLIYFSYDVKMKEKGDIPEGYSVSREKKERFSLILESASTNQTSMYLCASRQTGNQPQHFGDGTRLSIL.

The chain links TRBV7-8 to TRBJ1-2, with D uncertain. Trimming took 2 bases from V and 8 from J, leaving 9 bases between them. CDR3 length equals 12 residues. Germline V lookup: CDR1 SGHVS, CDR2 FQNEAQ. As DNA, the CDR3 is TGTGCCAGCAGCTTATTATTGAAGGGCTACACCTTC. This gives the protein CASSLLLKGYTF.

Of note for this clone: In the same sample, other DNA sequences code for this CDR3. V and J are TRBV19 and TRBJ1-5; no definite D call. Germline values: CDR1 LNHDA, CDR2 SQIVND (reference sequence). The CDR3 contains 12 residues. The V and J ends lost 4 bases and 4 bases respectively, with 5 bases between them. In DNA form, the CDR3 reads TGTGCCAGTAGTACACAAAATCAGCCCCAGCATTTT. Protein sequence: CASSTQNQPQHF.

The chain has TRBV5-1 and TRBJ2-2; the D is unclear. CDR1 is SGHRS, CDR2 YFSETQ, per germline. V dropped 2 bases and J dropped 1 base, with 6 bases sitting between them. CDR3 length: 14 residues. The CDR3 coding sequence is TGCGCCAGCAGCTTCCTGGAGAACACCGGGGAGCTGTTTTTT. Its translation: CASSFLENTGELFF.

J is TRBJ2-3 and V is TRBV5-1; D is ambiguous. Per germline, CDR1 SGHRS and CDR2 YFSETQ. The CDR3 has 15 amino acids. V shed 1 base and J shed 1 base, with 10 bases lying between them. CDR3: CASSLISARTDTQYF. The CDR3 DNA reads as TGCGCCAGCAGCTTGATCAGCGCCCGCACAGATACGCAGTATTTT.

The V call is TRBV18, the J call TRBJ2-5; no definite D call. The CDR3 runs 15 residues. Germline CDR1 reads KGHSH; CDR2 reads LQKENI. The V end was cut by 3 bases, the J end by 2 bases, with 13 bases between. The CDR3 reads CASSPEATLQETQYF. DNA of the CDR3: TGTGCCAGCTCACCCGAAGCGACCCTACAAGAGACCCAGTACTTC.

The chain carries TRBV10-1 and TRBJ2-3, with 11 bases lining up with TRBD2. V dropped 4 bases and J dropped 6; count of bases not matched to a gene: 15. This CDR3 spans 18 amino acids. Germline CDR1 is WNHNN and CDR2 is SYGVQD (reference sequence). The CDR3 reads CASSGASGRPAGDDTQYF. The DNA of the CDR3 is TGCGCCAGCAGTGGGGCTAGCGGGAGGCCAGCAGGGGACGATACGCAGTATTTT.

The chain is built from TRBV5-1 and TRBJ1-1; D is ambiguous. The V gene's germline CDR1 is SGHRS and CDR2 YFSETQ. This CDR3 has 15 amino acids. The V gene lost 3 bases and the J gene lost 1 base, with 13 bases spanning the gap. CDR3 protein: CASSSSEGRNTEAFF. The CDR3 DNA reads as TGCGCCAGCAGCTCTTCGGAAGGGCGGAACACTGAAGCTTTCTTT.

The chain recombines TRBV5-1 with TRBJ2-7; 8 bases line up with TRBD2. The CDR3 runs 15 residues. V trimming: 4 bases; J trimming: 7 bases; junction bases outside the gene matches: 13. From germline, CDR1 is SGHRS and CDR2 YFSETQ. CDR3 in amino acids: CASSPPGGPGGEQYF. CDR3 coding DNA: TGCGCCAGCAGCCCCCCGGGGGGGCCGGGAGGAGAGCAGTACTTC. Full variable domain (missing parts from reference TRBV5-1 and TRBJ2-7): KAGVTQTPRYLIKTRGQQVTLSCSPISGHRSVSWYQQTPGQGLQFLFEYFSETQRNKGNFPGRFSGRQFSNSRSEMNVSTLELGDSALYLCASSPPGGPGGEQYFGPGTRLTVT.

The V gene is TRBV2, the J gene TRBJ2-1, with 8 bases aligning to TRBD2. This CDR3 region has 14 residues. Trimming removed 5 bases from V and 8 bases from J; junction bases left unmatched: 8. Germline V CDR1 and CDR2: SNHLY, FYNNEI. CDR3 protein: CASSFSGNWYEQFF. The CDR3, as DNA: TGTGCCAGCAGTTTTAGCGGGAATTGGTATGAGCAGTTCTTC.

V and J are TRBV5-1 and TRBJ2-7; 9 bases fit TRBD2. Unmatched junction bases numbered 4, after V lost 1 base and J lost 2 bases. The CDR3 loop spans 15 amino acids. Germline V lookup: CDR1 SGHRS, CDR2 YFSETQ. CDR3: CASSLTSGQAYEQYF. Written as DNA, the CDR3 is TGCGCCAGCAGCTTGACTAGCGGGCAAGCCTACGAGCAGTACTTC.

The chain combines TRBV18 with TRBJ1-4, with D unresolved. This CDR3 spans 16 amino acids. Trimming pared 3 bases from V and 7 bases from J, leaving 18 bases between. Germline-derived CDR1 and CDR2 are KGHSH and LQKENI. The CDR3, as DNA: TGTGCCAGCTCACCGAACCGACACAGCCCGGGTGAAAAACTGTTTTTT. This encodes CASSPNRHSPGEKLFF.

Regarding this clone: The junction differs from germline at one of its ends, possibly a read error. The V and J genes are TRBV28 and TRBJ2-6; no definite D call. CDR1 MDHEN and CDR2 SYDVKM come from the germline V gene. The CDR3 spans 11 residues. CDR3: CASRGANVLTF. For the CDR3, the DNA is TGTGCGAGCAGGGGGGCCAACGTCCTGACTTTC.

This CDR3 reads CASSGISGGRGYEQYF. In DNA form, the CDR3 reads TGTGCCAGCTCAGGTATTTCAGGCGGGCGAGGCTACGAGCAGTACTTC. The chain joins TRBV18 to TRBJ2-7, with D tentatively TRBD2 (5 bases). V gave up 5 bases and J gave up 3 bases, with 20 bases separating them. Germline assignment: CDR1 KGHSH and CDR2 LQKENI. The CDR3 is 16 amino acids.

The V and J genes are TRBV5-1 and TRBJ2-3; D call uncertain. The V and J ends lost 7 bases and 4 bases respectively, with 16 bases between them. Germline lookup yields CDR1 SGHRS and CDR2 YFSETQ. This CDR3 comprises 14 residues. The CDR3 spells CASADLKVADTQYF. CDR3 DNA sequence: TGCGCCAGCGCCGACTTAAAGGTAGCAGATACGCAGTATTTT.

The chain is built from TRBV15 and TRBJ2-1; TRBD2 might be the D (6 bases). V was shortened by 7 bases and J by 6 bases, with 22 bases between the two germline ends. Germline CDR1 LNHNV, CDR2 YYDKDF (reference sequence). The CDR3 is 16 amino acids. The CDR3 is CATNPGGVRQSNEQFF. The CDR3 DNA reads as TGTGCCACCAACCCCGGAGGGGTCCGACAATCCAATGAGCAGTTCTTC. The full variable domain, its missing parts supplied by reference TRBV15 and TRBJ2-1, is DAMVIQNPRYQVTQFGKPVTLSCSQTLNHNVMYWYQQKSSQAPKLLFHYYDKDFNNEADTPDNFQSRRPNTSFCFLDIRSPGLGDTAMYLCATNPGGVRQSNEQFFGPGTRLTVL.

The chain employs TRBV6-5 and TRBJ1-5; 9 bases line up with TRBD1. V was clipped by 8 bases and J by 8 bases; unmatched bases: 7. This CDR3 is 13 amino acids long. Germline V gene lookup returns CDR1 MNHEY and CDR2 SVGAGI. The CDR3 region has the DNA TGTGCCAGCGGGAACAGGGGGCGGGAGCCCCAGCATTTT. It translates to CASGNRGREPQHF.

This chain uses TRBV7-2 with TRBJ2-7; TRBD1 matches at 11 bases. Germline CDR1 reads SGHTA; CDR2 reads FQGNSA. Unmatched junction bases numbered 5, after V lost 3 bases and J lost 4 bases. The CDR3 runs 15 residues. For the CDR3, the DNA is TGTGCCAGCAGCTTCGGACAGGGGGCTGTTTACGAGCAGTACTTC. It encodes CASSFGQGAVYEQYF. The full variable domain, rest sourced from reference TRBV7-2 and TRBJ2-7, is GAGVSQSPSNKVTEKGKDVELRCDPISGHTALYWYRQSLGQGLEFLIYFQGNSAPDKSGLPSDRFSAERTGGSVSTLTIQRTQQEDSAVYLCASSFGQGAVYEQYFGPGTRLTVT.

Worth noting for this clone: Within the sample, other DNA sequences also encode this same CDR3. The CDR3, as DNA: TGTGCCAGCAGCGTAGGAGGGACTTCGGGCGAGCAGTACTTC. This gives the protein CASSVGGTSGEQYF. The chain joins TRBV9 to TRBJ2-7; possible D gene TRBD2, 6 bases. The CDR3 loop spans 14 amino acids. The germline gives CDR1 SGDLS, CDR2 YYNGEE. With 0 bases removed from V and 6 bases from J, the gap between germline ends came to 13 bases.

The gene calls are TRBV7-6 and TRBJ2-1; D gene ambiguous. The CDR3 covers 15 residues. The V and J ends lost 1 base and 6 bases respectively, with 13 bases between them. Germline-derived CDR1 and CDR2 are SGHVS and FNYEAQ. The CDR3 DNA follows: TGTGCCAGCAGCTTAGTATATCGGAAGGTCAATGAGCAGTTCTTC. Residues: CASSLVYRKVNEQFF. The variable domain in full, with the rest retrieved from reference TRBV7-6 and TRBJ2-1, is GAGVSQSPRYKVTKRGQDVALRCDPISGHVSLYWYRQALGQGPEFLTYFNYEAQQDKSGLPNDRFSAERPEGSISTLTIQRTEQRDSAMYRCASSLVYRKVNEQFFGPGTRLTVL.

The gene calls are TRBV9 and TRBJ2-7, with 9 bases that match TRBD2. V dropped 1 base and J dropped 0; count of bases not matched to a gene: 8. The CDR3 is made up of 17 amino acids. CDR1 is SGDLS, CDR2 YYNGEE, per germline. CDR3 DNA sequence: TGTGCCAGCAGCGTATCAGCGGGAGGCCTCGCCTCCTACGAGCAGTACTTC. As protein: CASSVSAGGLASYEQYF.

The J gene is TRBJ2-7, the V gene TRBV5-1; D may match TRBD1 or TRBD2 (5 bases each). The germline V gene has CDR1 SGHRS and CDR2 YFSETQ. Trimming cost V 2 bases and J 5 bases, with 8 bases left between them. The CDR3 runs to 12 residues. This chain's CDR3 is CASSFRDHEQYF. The CDR3 nucleotides read TGCGCCAGCAGCTTCAGGGACCACGAGCAGTACTTC. Using reference TRBV5-1 and TRBJ2-7 for the parts outside the CDR3, the full variable domain is KAGVTQTPRYLIKTRGQQVTLSCSPISGHRSVSWYQQTPGQGLQFLFEYFSETQRNKGNFPGRFSGRQFSNSRSEMNVSTLELGDSALYLCASSFRDHEQYFGPGTRLTVT.

The gene calls are TRBV2 and TRBJ1-1, with a weak D call TRBD1 (6 bases). Between the trimmed V and J ends, which lost 2 bases and 3 bases, there was a span of 10 bases. The CDR3 is 14 amino acids. Germline V CDR1 and CDR2: SNHLY, FYNNEI. The CDR3 sequence is CASSEIGGYTEAFF. The DNA of the CDR3 is TGTGCCAGCAGTGAAATAGGGGGATACACTGAAGCTTTCTTT.